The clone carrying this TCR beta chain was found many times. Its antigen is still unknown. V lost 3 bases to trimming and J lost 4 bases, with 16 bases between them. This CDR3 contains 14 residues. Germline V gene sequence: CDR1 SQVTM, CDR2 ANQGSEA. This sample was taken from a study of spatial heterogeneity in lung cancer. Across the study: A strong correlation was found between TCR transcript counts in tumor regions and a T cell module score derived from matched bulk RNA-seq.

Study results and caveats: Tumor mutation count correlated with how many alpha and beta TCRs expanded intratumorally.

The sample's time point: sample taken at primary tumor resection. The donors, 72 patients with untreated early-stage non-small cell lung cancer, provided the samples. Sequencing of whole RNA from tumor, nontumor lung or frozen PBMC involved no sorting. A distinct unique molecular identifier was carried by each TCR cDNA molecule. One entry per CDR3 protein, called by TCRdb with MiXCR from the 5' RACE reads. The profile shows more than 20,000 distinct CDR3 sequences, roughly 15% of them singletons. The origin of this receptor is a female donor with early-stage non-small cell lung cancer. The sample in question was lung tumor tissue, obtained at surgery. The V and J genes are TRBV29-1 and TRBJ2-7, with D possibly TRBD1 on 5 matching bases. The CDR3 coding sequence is TGCAGCGTTGAGGTTCAGGGTGGTTTGTACGAGCAGTACTTC. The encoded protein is CSVEVQGGLYEQYF.